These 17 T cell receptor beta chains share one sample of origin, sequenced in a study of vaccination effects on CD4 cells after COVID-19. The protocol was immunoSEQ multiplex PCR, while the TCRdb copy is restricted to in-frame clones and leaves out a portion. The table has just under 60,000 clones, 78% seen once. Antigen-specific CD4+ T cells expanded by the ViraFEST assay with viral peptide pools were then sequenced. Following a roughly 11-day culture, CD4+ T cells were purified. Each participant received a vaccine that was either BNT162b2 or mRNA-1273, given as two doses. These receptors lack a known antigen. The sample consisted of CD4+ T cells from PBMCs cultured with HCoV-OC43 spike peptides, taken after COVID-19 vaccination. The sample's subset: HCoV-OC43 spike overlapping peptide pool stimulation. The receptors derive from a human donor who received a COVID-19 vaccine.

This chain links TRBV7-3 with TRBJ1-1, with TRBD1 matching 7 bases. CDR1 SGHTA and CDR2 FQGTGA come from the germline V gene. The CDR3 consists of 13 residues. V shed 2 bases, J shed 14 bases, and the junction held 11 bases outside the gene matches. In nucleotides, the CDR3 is TGTGCCAGCAGCTTAGGGTTGCAGGGGGTAGTCTTCTTT. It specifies CASSLGLQGVVFF.

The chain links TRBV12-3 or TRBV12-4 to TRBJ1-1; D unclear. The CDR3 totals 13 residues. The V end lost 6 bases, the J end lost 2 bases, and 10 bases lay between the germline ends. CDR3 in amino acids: CASSLDTNTEAFF. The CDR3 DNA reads TGTGCCAGCAGCCTTGACACAAACACTGAAGCTTTCTTT.

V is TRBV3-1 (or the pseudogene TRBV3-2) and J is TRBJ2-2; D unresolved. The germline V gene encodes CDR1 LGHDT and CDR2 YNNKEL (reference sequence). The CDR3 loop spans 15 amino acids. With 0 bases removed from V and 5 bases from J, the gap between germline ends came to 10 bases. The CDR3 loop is CASSQDQDLTGELFF. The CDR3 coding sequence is TGTGCCAGCAGCCAAGATCAAGACTTAACCGGGGAGCTGTTTTTT.

The CDR3 DNA reads as TGTGCCAGCAGCCAAGTGGAAGCGGGGGGGCTTGTCGGGGAGCTGTTTTTT. It specifies CASSQVEAGGLVGELFF. V and J are TRBV4-2 and TRBJ2-2; 10 nucleotides line up with TRBD2. The length of the CDR3 is 17 residues. Germline V gives CDR1 LGHNA, CDR2 YNFKEQ. V was clipped by 1 base and J by 7 bases; unmatched bases: 9.

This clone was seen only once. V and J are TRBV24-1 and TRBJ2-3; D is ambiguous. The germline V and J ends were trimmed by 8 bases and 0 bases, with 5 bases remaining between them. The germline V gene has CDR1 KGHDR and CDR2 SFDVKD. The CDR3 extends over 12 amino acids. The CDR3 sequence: CATKDSTDTQYF. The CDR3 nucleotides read TGTGCCACCAAGGACAGCACAGATACGCAGTATTTT.

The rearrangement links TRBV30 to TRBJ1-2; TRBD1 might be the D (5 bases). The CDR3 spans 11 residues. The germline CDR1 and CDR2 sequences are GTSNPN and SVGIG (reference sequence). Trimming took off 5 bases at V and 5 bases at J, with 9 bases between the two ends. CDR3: CAWGREYGYTF. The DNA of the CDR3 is TGTGCCTGGGGCAGGGAATATGGCTACACCTTC.

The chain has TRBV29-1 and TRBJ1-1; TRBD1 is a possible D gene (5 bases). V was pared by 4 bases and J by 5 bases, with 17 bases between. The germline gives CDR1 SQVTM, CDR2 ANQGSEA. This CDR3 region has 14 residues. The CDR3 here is CSVVGALMGTEAFF. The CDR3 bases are TGCAGCGTTGTAGGGGCCCTCATGGGTACTGAAGCTTTCTTT.

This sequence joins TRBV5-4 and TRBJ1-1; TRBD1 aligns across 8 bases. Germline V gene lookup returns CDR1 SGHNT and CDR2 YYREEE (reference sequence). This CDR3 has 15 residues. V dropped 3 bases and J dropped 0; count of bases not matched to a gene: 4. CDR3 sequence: CASSSWDRMNTEAFF. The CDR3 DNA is TGTGCCAGCAGCTCGTGGGACAGGATGAACACTGAAGCTTTCTTT.

CDR3 sequence reads: CASSQRGADTQYF. CDR3 DNA sequence: TGTGCCAGCAGCCAAAGGGGGGCAGATACGCAGTATTTT. The chain links TRBV12-3 or TRBV12-4 to TRBJ2-3, with D perhaps being TRBD1 or TRBD2 (6 bases each). Trimming shortened V by 6 bases and J by 4 bases, and 11 bases separated the two germline ends. The length of the CDR3 is 13 residues.

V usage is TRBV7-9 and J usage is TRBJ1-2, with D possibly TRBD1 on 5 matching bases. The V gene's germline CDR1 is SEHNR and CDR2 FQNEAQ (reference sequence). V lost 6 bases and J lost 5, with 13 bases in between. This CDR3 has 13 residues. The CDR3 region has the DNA TGTGCCAGCAGAGGCGACAGTCCTTATGGCTACACCTTC. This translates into CASRGDSPYGYTF.

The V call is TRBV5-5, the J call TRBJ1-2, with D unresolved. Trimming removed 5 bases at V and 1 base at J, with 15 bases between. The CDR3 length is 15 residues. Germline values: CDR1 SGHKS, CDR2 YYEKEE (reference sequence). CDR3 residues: CASRGKVMLNYGYTF. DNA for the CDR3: TGTGCCAGCAGAGGAAAGGTGATGCTTAACTATGGCTACACCTTC.

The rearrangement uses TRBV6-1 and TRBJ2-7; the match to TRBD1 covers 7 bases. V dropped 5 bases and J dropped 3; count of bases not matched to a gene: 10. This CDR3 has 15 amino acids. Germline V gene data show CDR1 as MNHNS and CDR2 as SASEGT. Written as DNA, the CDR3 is TGTGCCAGCAGTAATACCGGGACAGAGAACTACGAGCAGTACGTC. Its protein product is CASSNTGTENYEQYV.

The CDR3 reads CASRDRGRVDTQYF. The DNA of the CDR3 is TGCGCCAGCAGGGACAGGGGGCGCGTAGATACGCAGTATTTT. The chain uses TRBV4-1 and TRBJ2-3, with 11 bases identical to TRBD1. The germline V gene has CDR1 MGHRA and CDR2 YSYEKL. The junction had 4 bases not matched to a gene; V was cut back by 6 bases and J by 5 bases. The CDR3 totals 14 residues.

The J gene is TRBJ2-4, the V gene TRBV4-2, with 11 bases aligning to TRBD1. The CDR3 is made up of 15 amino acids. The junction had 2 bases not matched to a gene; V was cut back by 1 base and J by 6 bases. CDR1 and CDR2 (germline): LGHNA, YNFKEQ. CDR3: CASSQGGTGGNIQYF. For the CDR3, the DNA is TGTGCCAGCAGCCAAGGGGGGACAGGGGGAAACATTCAGTACTTC.

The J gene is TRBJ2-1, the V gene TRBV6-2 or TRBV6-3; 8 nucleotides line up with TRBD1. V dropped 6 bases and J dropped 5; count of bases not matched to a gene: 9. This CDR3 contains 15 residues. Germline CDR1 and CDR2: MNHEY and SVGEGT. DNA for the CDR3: TGTGCCAGCAGCTCCGGGACAGGTTATCACAATGAGCAGTTCTTC. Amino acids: CASSSGTGYHNEQFF.

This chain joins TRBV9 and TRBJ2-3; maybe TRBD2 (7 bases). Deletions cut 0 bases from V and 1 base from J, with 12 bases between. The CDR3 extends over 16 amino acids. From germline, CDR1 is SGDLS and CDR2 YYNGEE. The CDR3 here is CASSVAGGRGTDTQYF. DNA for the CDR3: TGTGCCAGCAGCGTAGCGGGGGGCCGTGGCACAGATACGCAGTATTTT.

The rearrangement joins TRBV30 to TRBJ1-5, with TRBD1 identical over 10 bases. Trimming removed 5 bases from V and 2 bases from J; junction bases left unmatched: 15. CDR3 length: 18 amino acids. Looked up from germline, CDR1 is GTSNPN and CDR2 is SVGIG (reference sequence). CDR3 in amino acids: CAWCKAGTGDCGNQPQHF. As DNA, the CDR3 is TGTGCCTGGTGCAAGGCTGGGACAGGGGATTGTGGCAATCAGCCCCAGCATTTT.